This T cell receptor beta chain was sequenced during a study of blood T cells in healthy people across ages. Study-level information: The template switching approach captured approximately one barcoded beta molecule for every two T cells. Study-level points and caveats: Long-lived and aged donors differed, with more naive CD4+ cells and higher diversity in the long-lived.

Germline-derived CDR1 and CDR2 are MDHEN and SYDVKM. This CDR3 comprises 11 residues. Between the trimmed V and J ends, which lost 4 bases and 14 bases, there was a span of 13 bases. Concerning this clonotype itself: Its antigen is as yet unknown.

The second PCR ran about 6 to 12 cycles with a sample-barcoded 5' primer and J-beta primers. Sequencing yielded, for each sample, at least 3 million paired-end reads carrying CDR3. TCRdb redid the calling of the 5' RACE reads with MiXCR, one entry per CDR3 protein. The repertoire consists of some 1,500,000 distinct CDR3 sequences, with 35% to 45% occurring once and the leading ten covering approximately 4.1%. The source material was blood. This TCR came from a woman in her late teens or twenties in good health. The V and J genes are TRBV28 and TRBJ2-3; D might be TRBD1 (5 bases). Here the CDR3 reads CASSSDRGWYF. DNA of the CDR3: TGTGCCAGCAGTTCGGATAGGGGTTGGTATTTT. The full variable domain, its missing parts supplied by reference TRBV28 and TRBJ2-3, is DVKVTQSSRYLVKRTGEKVFLECVQDMDHENMFWYRQDPGLGLRLIYFSYDVKMKEKGDIPEGYSVSREKKERFSLILESASTNQTSMYLCASSSDRGWYFGPGTRLTVL.